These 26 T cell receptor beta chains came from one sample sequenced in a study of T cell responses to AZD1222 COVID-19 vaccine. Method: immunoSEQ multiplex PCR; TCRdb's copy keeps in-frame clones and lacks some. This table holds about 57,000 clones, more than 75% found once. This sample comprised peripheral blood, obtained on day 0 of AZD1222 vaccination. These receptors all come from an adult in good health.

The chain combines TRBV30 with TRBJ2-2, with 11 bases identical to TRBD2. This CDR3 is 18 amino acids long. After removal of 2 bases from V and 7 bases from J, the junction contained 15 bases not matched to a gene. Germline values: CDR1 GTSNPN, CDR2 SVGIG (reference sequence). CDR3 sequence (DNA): TGTGCCTGGAGTTCGGGTGGACTAGCGGGTACGGTTGGCGGGGAGCTGTTTTTT. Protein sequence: CAWSSGGLAGTVGGELFF.

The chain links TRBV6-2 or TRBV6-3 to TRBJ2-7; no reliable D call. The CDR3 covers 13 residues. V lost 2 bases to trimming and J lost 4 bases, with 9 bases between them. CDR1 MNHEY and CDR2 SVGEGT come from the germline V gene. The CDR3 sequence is CASSYGPVYEQYF. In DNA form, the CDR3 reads TGTGCCAGCAGTTACGGTCCGGTATACGAGCAGTACTTC.

The CDR3 DNA reads TGTGCCAGCAGCCATAGCCTGGCAGGGGGCACTTACGAGCAGTACTTC. Translation: CASSHSLAGGTYEQYF. The rearrangement links TRBV14 to TRBJ2-7; 8 bases match TRBD1. CDR3 size: 16 residues. Germline CDR1 SGHDN, CDR2 FVKESK. J lost 4 bases, V lost 3 bases, and 11 bases had no gene match.

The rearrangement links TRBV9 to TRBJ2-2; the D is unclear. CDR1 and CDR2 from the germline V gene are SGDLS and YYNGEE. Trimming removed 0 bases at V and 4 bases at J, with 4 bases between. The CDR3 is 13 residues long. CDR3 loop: CASSVVPTGELFF. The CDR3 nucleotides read TGTGCCAGCAGCGTAGTACCCACCGGGGAGCTGTTTTTT.

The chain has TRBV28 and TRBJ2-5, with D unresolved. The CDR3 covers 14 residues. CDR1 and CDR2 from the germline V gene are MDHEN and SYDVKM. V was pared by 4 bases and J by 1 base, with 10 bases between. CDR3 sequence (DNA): TGTGCCAGCAGTTACGGACCTTCCCAAGAGACCCAGTACTTC. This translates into CASSYGPSQETQYF.

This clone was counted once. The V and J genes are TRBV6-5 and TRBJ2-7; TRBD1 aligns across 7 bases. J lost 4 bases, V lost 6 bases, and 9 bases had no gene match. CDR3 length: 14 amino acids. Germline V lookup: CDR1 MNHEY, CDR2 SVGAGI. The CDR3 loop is CASRPGQPNYEQYF. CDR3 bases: TGTGCCAGCAGACCGGGACAGCCAAATTACGAGCAGTACTTC.

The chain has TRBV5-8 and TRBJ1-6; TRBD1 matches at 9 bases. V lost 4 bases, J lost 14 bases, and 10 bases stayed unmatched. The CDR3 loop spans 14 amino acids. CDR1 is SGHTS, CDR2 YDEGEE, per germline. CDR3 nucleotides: TGTGCCAGCAGCACCCCGGGACAGGGAAAAGCCCTCCACTTT. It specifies CASSTPGQGKALHF.

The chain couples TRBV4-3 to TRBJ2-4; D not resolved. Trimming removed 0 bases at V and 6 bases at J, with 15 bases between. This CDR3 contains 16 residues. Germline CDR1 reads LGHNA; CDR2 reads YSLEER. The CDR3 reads CASSQDPSKFGNIQYF. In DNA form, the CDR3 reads TGCGCCAGCAGCCAAGATCCGAGTAAATTCGGAAACATTCAGTACTTC.

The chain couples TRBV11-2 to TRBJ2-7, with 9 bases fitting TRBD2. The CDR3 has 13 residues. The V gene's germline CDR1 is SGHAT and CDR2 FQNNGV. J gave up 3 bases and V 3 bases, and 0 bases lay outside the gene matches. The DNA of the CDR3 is TGTGCCAGCAGCTTTAGCGGGAGCTACGAGCAGTACTTC. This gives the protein CASSFSGSYEQYF. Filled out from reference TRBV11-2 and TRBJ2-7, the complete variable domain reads EAGVAQSPRYKIIEKRQSVAFWCNPISGHATLYWYQQILGQGPKLLIQFQNNGVVDDSQLPKDRFSAERLKGVDSTLKIQPAKLEDSAVYLCASSFSGSYEQYFGPGTRLTVT.

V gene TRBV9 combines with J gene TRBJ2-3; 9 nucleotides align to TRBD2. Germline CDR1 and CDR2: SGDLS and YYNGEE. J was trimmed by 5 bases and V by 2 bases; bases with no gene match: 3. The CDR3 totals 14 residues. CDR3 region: CASSVGLARDTQYF. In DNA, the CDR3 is TGTGCCAGCAGCGTCGGACTAGCGAGAGATACGCAGTATTTT.

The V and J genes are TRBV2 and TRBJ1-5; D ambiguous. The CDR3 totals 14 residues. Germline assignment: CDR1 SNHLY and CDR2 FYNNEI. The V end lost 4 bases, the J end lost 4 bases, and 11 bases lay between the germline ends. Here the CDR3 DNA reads TGTGCCAGCAGTGCGAGAGGTGGGAATCAGCCCCAGCATTTT. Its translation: CASSARGGNQPQHF.

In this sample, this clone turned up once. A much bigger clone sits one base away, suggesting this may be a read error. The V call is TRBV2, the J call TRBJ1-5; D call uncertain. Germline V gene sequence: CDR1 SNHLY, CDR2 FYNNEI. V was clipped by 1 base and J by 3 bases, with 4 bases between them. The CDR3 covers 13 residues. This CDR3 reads CASSEGFNQPQHF. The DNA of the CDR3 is TGTGCCAGCAGTGAAGGGTTCAATCAGCCCCAGCATTTT.

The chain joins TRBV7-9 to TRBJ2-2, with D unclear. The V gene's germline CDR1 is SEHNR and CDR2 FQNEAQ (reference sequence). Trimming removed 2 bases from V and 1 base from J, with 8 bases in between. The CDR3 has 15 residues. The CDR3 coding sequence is TGTGCCAGCAGCTTAAATTCCGAGAACACCGGGGAGCTGTTTTTT. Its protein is CASSLNSENTGELFF.

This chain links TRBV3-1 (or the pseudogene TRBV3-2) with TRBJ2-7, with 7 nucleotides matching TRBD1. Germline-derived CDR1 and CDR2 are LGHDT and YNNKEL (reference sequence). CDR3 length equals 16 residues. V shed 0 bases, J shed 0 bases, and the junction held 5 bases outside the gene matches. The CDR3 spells CASSQDPRGTSYEQYF. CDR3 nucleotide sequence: TGTGCCAGCAGCCAAGATCCCAGGGGGACCTCCTACGAGCAGTACTTC.

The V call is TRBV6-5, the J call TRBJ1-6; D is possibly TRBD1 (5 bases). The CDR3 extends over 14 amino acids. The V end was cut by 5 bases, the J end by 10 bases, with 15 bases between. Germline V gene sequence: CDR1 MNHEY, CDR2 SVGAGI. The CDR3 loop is CASSSQGGSSPLHF. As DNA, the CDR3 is TGTGCCAGCAGTAGTCAGGGAGGTAGCTCACCCCTCCACTTT.

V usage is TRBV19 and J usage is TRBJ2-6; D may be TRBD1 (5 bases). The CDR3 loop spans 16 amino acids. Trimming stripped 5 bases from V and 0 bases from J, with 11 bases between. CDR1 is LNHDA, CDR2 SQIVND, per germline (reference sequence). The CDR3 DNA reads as TGTGCCAGTAGTTACGGACACGGCTCTGGGGCCAACGTCCTGACTTTC. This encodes CASSYGHGSGANVLTF.

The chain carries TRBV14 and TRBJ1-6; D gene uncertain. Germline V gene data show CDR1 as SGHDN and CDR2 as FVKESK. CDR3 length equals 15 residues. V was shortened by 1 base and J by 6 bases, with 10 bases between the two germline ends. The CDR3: CASSQVASRNSPLHF. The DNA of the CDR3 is TGTGCCAGCAGCCAAGTCGCCAGCCGTAATTCACCCCTCCACTTT.

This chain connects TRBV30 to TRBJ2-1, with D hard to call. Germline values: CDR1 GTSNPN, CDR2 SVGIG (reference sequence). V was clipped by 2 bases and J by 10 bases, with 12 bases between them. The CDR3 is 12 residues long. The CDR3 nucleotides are TGTGCCTGGAGTTTGGACCCCACAGAGCAGTTCTTC. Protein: CAWSLDPTEQFF.

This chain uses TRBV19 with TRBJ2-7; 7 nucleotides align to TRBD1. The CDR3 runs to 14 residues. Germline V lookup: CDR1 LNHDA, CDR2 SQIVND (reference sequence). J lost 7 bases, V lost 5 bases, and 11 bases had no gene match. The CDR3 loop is CASSLTGTVLEQYF. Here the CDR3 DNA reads TGTGCCAGTAGTCTAACCGGGACAGTCCTTGAGCAGTACTTC.

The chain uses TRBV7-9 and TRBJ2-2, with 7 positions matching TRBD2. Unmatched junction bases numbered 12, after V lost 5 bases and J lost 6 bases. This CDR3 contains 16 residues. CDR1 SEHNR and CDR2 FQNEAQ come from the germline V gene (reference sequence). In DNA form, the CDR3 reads TGTGCCAGCAGCCCCCTGCGCGCGGGGAGGGCCGGGGAGCTGTTTTTT. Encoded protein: CASSPLRAGRAGELFF.

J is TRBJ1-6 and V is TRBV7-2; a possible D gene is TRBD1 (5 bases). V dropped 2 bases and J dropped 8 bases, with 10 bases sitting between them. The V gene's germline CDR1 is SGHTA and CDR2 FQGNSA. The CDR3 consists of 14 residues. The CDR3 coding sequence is TGTGCCAGCAGCTTACAGGGCTTGGATTCACCCCTCCACTTT. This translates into CASSLQGLDSPLHF.

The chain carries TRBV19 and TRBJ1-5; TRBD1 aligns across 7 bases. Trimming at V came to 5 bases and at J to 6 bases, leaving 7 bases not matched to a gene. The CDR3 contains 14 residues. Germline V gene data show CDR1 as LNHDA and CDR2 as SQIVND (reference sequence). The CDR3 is CASSRPQGVQPQHF. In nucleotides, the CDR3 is TGTGCCAGTAGTCGTCCCCAGGGGGTTCAGCCCCAGCATTTT. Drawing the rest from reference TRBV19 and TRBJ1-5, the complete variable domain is DGGITQSPKYLFRKEGQNVTLSCEQNLNHDAMYWYRQDPGQGLRLIYYSQIVNDFQKGDIAEGYSVSREKKESFPLTVTSAQKNPTAFYLCASSRPQGVQPQHFGDGTRLSIL.

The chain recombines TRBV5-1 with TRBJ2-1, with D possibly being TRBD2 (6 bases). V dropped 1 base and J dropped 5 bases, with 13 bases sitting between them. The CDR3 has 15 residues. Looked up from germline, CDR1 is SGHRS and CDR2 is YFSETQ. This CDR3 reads CASSLLLGGNNEQFF. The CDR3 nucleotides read TGCGCCAGCAGCTTGTTGTTGGGAGGCAACAATGAGCAGTTCTTC.

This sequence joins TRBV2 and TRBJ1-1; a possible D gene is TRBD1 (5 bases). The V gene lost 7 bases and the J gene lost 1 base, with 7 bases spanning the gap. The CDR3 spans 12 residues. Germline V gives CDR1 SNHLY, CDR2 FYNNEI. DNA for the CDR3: TGTGCCAGCACCGGACAGAACACTGAAGCTTTCTTT. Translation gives CASTGQNTEAFF.

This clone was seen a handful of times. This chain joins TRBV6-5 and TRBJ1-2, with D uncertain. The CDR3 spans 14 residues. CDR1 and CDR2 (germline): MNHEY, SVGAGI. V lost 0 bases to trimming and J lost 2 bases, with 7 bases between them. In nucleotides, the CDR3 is TGTGCCAGCAGTTACTCCTGGGTAAACTATGGCTACACCTTC. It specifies CASSYSWVNYGYTF.

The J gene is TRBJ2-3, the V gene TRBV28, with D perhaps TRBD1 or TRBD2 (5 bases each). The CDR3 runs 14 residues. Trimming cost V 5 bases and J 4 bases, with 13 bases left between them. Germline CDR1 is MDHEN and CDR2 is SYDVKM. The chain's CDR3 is CASSPRGVSDTQYF. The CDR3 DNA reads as TGTGCCAGCAGTCCTAGGGGAGTTTCAGATACGCAGTATTTT. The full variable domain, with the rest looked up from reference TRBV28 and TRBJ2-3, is DVKVTQSSRYLVKRTGEKVFLECVQDMDHENMFWYRQDPGLGLRLIYFSYDVKMKEKGDIPEGYSVSREKKERFSLILESASTNQTSMYLCASSPRGVSDTQYFGPGTRLTVL.